Below, 8 T cell receptor beta chains from the same sample are listed, as sequenced in a study of blood T cells in healthy people across ages. The use of a sample-barcoded 5' primer and a J-beta primer mix characterized a second PCR of roughly 7 to 11 cycles. TCRdb re-called the 5' RACE reads through MiXCR, storing one row per CDR3 protein. The sample yields over 1,500,000 distinct CDR3 sequences, 40% to 55% seen once. Sequenced material: blood. These receptors all stem from a woman in her 40s in good health.

V usage is TRBV6-5 and J usage is TRBJ2-7; 8 bases fit TRBD1. Per germline, CDR1 MNHEY and CDR2 SVGAGI. Trimming removed 0 bases from V and 7 bases from J; junction bases left unmatched: 8. This CDR3 is built from 15 residues. This CDR3 reads CASSYSFQGAGEQYF. The CDR3 nucleotides are TGTGCCAGCAGTTACTCGTTTCAGGGGGCTGGGGAGCAGTACTTC.

The chain has TRBV10-1 and TRBJ2-3; D remains unclear. CDR1 is WNHNN and CDR2 is SYGVQD in the germline V gene (reference sequence). The CDR3 length is 13 residues. The V and J ends lost 0 bases and 5 bases respectively, with 6 bases between them. The DNA for the CDR3 is TGCGCCAGCAGTGAGTCGGGCATAGATACGCAGTATTTT. It yields the protein CASSESGIDTQYF.

This chain connects TRBV29-1 to TRBJ2-5; possible D gene TRBD1, 5 bases. Near its end, the DNA agrees better with TRBJ2-1, so the J call may be wrong. Germline V CDR1 and CDR2: SQVTM, ANQGSEA. The CDR3 is 11 residues long. DNA of the CDR3: TGCAGCAAGACAGAGCAAGAGACCCAGTTCTTC. Encoded protein: CSKTEQETQFF.

In this sample, this clonotype turned up many times. The chain joins TRBV7-2 to TRBJ2-5; 10 nucleotides line up with TRBD2. Germline V gene lookup returns CDR1 SGHTA and CDR2 FQGNSA. V was clipped by 5 bases and J by 1 base; unmatched bases: 16. The CDR3 covers 19 residues. CDR3 coding DNA: TGTGCCAGCAGCGAGACCCCCTTTCTAGCGGGGGAGATCCAAGAGACCCAGTACTTC. Amino acid sequence: CASSETPFLAGEIQETQYF.

This clonotype came up a few times. The J gene is TRBJ2-1, the V gene TRBV28, with 7 bases identical to TRBD2. CDR1 is MDHEN, CDR2 SYDVKM, per germline. The V segment lost 5 bases and the J segment 3 bases; nucleotides outside the gene matches: 4. This CDR3 is 14 amino acids long. The DNA of the CDR3 is TGTGCCAGCAGTCGAGCGGGGCACTACAATGAGCAGTTCTTC. It encodes CASSRAGHYNEQFF.

This chain joins TRBV3-1 and TRBJ2-5; TRBD1 or TRBD2 may be the D gene (5 bases each). The length of the CDR3 is 18 residues. Germline CDR1 LGHDT, CDR2 YNNKEL (reference sequence). With 0 bases removed from V and 1 base from J, the gap between germline ends came to 18 bases. The CDR3 DNA sequence: TGTGCCAGCAGCCAAGATTTTCGGGGCAGTCCTCTCCAAGAGACCCAGTACTTC. The encoded protein is CASSQDFRGSPLQETQYF.

The V and J genes are TRBV3-1 and TRBJ1-1, with 10 bases fitting TRBD1. The CDR3 has 14 amino acids. CDR1 is LGHDT, CDR2 YNNKEL, per germline (reference sequence). The J segment lost 10 bases and the V segment lost 1 base, leaving 6 bases of the junction unmatched. The CDR3 protein is CASSQVPGTGVAFF. CDR3 in DNA: TGTGCCAGCAGCCAAGTACCCGGGACAGGGGTAGCTTTCTTT.

This chain connects TRBV5-1 to TRBJ2-3; 13 bases are shared with TRBD2. V was clipped by 4 bases and J by 9 bases; unmatched bases: 14. CDR3 length: 17 residues. Germline CDR1 is SGHRS and CDR2 is YFSETQ. CDR3 loop: CASSLQRQTSGGTTQYF. CDR3 sequence (DNA): TGCGCCAGCAGCCTCCAGCGCCAGACTAGCGGGGGGACCACGCAGTATTTT.